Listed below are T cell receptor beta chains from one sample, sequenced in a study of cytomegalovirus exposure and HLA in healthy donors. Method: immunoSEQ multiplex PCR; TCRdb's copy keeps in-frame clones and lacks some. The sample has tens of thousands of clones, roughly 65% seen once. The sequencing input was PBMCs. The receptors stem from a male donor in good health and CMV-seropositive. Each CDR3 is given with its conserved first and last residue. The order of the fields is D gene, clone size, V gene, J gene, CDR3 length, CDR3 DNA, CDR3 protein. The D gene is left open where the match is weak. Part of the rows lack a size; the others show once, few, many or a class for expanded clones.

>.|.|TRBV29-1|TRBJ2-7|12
TGCAGCGTGAGGATCGGGGTGGAGGAGCAGTACTTC
CSVRIGVEEQYF
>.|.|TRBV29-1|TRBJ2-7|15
TGCAGCGTTGTCGCACGGGGTCAGTTTTTCTACGAGCAGTACTTC
CSVVARGQFFYEQYF
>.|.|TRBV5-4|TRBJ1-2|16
TGTGCCAGCAGCTTGGGGTCCCTGACACTTAACTATGGCTACACCTTC
CASSLGSLTLNYGYTF
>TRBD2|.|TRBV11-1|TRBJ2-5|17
TGTGCCAGCAGCCGGGGACTAGCGGGGCGCAACCAAGAGACCCAGTACTTC
CASSRGLAGRNQETQYF
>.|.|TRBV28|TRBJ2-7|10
TGTGCCAGCAGTTTCAACGAGCAGTACTTC
CASSFNEQYF
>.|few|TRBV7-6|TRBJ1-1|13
TGTGCCAGCAGCACACAACAGGGAACTGAAGCTTTCTTT
CASSTQQGTEAFF
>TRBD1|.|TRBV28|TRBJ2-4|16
TGTGCCAGCCGACAGGGCGCTCACATAGCCAAAAACATTCAGTACTTC
CASRQGAHIAKNIQYF
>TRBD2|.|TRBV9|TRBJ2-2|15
TGTGCCAGCAGTCATAGACTAGCCCCCGCCGGGGAGCTGTTTTTT
CASSHRLAPAGELFF
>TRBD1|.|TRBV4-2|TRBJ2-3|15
TGTGCCAGCAGCCAAGGTCGGCAGGGGGCAGATACGCAGTATTTT
CASSQGRQGADTQYF
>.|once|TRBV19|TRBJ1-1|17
TGTGCCAGTAGTCCCGGGGGAGGGCGGGTCATGAACACTGAAGCTTTCTTT
CASSPGGGRVMNTEAFF
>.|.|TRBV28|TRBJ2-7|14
TGTGCCAGCAGTTTAGCACGGGGGTCCTACGAGCAGTACTTC
CASSLARGSYEQYF
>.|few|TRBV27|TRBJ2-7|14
TGTGCCAGCAGTTCACAGGTTCTTTCCTACGAGCAGTACTTC
CASSSQVLSYEQYF
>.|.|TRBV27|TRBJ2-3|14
TGTGCCAGCAGTTTATCCCTTAGCACAGATACGCAGTATTTT
CASSLSLSTDTQYF
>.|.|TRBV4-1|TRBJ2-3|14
TGCGCCAGCAGCCAACTCCAGGGGTCAGATACGCAGTATTTT
CASSQLQGSDTQYF
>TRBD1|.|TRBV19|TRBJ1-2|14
TGTGCCAGTAGTGTCCGGGACAGTAACTATGGCTACACCTTC
CASSVRDSNYGYTF
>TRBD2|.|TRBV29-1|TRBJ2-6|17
TGCAGCGTGGGGGGGGTCGCAACGGGTACTGGGGCCAACGTCCTGACTTTC
CSVGGVATGTGANVLTF
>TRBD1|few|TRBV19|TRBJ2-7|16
TGTGCCAGTAGTATACCGGGACAGGGGGTTTCGGGTGAGCAGTACTTC
CASSIPGQGVSGEQYF
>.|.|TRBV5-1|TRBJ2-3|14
TGCGCCAGCAGCTTGGACAGGCCCACAGATACGCAGTATTTT
CASSLDRPTDTQYF
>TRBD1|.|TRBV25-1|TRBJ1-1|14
TGTGCCAGCAGTGAAATGGACAGGGCCCCTGAAGCTTTCTTT
CASSEMDRAPEAFF
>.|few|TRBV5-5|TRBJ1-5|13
TGTGCCAGCAGCTTGGAACAGAATCAGCCCCAGCATTTT
CASSLEQNQPQHF
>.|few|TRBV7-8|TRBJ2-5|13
TGTGCCAGCAGCTTACAGATAGCCGAGACCCAGTACTTC
CASSLQIAETQYF
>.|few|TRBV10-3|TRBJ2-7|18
TGTGCCATCAGTGAGTCGAGGGCGTTGCAGGGGAAACTCTACGAGCAGTACTTC
CAISESRALQGKLYEQYF
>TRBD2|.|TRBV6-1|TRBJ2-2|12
TGTGCCAGCAGGGGGGGGACCGGGGAGCTGTTTTTT
CASRGGTGELFF
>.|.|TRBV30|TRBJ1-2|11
TGTGCCTGGAGTGTACTCCGTGGCTACACCTTC
CAWSVLRGYTF
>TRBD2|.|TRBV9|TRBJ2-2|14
TGTGCCAGCAGCGTAGGTGCTAGCGGCGGGGAGCTGTTTTTT
CASSVGASGGELFF
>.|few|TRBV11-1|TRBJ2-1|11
TGTGCCAGCAGCCAATCGGGTGAGCAGTTCTTC
CASSQSGEQFF
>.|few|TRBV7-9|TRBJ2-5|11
TGTGCCAGCAGCGCGTCGGAGACCCAGTACTTC
CASSASETQYF
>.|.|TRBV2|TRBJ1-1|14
TGTGCCAGCAGAGGGGAGGAGGGTTACACTGAAGCTTTCTTT
CASRGEEGYTEAFF
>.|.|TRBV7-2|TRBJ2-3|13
TGTGCCAGCAGCCCTTGGGGCCTAGATACGCAGTATTTT
CASSPWGLDTQYF
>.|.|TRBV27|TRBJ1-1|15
TGTGCCAGCAGTTTTAGCAACCTCTGGAACACTGAAGCTTTCTTT
CASSFSNLWNTEAFF
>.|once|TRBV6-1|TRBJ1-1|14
TGTGCCAGCAGTGGGGGACACTCGAACACTGAAGCTTTCTTT
CASSGGHSNTEAFF
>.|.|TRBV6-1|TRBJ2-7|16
TGTGCCAGCAGTGGATCCGTGAGGAGGGTTAACTACGAGCAGTACTTC
CASSGSVRRVNYEQYF
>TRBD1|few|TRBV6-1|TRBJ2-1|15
TGTGCCAGCAGTGCTGGGGACAGGGTACCGAATGAGCAGTTCTTC
CASSAGDRVPNEQFF
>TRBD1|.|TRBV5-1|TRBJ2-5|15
TGCGCCAGCAGCTTGGCACAGGGGGCGAGGGAGACCCAGTACTTC
CASSLAQGARETQYF
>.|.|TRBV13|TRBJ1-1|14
TGTGCCAGCAGCTACCCAGGGCAAAACACTGAAGCTTTCTTT
CASSYPGQNTEAFF
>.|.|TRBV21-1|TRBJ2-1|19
TGTGCCAGCAGCAAAAGCCGCCTAAAGGGGATAGAGGTGAACAATGAGCAGTTCTTC
CASSKSRLKGIEVNNEQFF
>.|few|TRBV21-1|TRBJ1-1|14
TGTGCCAGCAGCCTGGACAGGGTGGGGTCTGAAGCTTTCTTT
CASSLDRVGSEAFF
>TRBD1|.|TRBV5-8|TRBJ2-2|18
TGTGCCAGCAGCCCGCGAGACAGGGGGGCCCGGTCCACCGGGGAGCTGTTTTTT
CASSPRDRGARSTGELFF
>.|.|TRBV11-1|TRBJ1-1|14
TGTGCCAGCAGCCCCGACAGCTTGAACACTGAAGCTTTCTTT
CASSPDSLNTEAFF
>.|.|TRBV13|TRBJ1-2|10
TGTGCCACCATCCCCCATGGCTACACCTTC
CATIPHGYTF
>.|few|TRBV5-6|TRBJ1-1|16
TGTGCCAGCAGTTCTACCCATCAGGGCCCGGGCACTGAAGCTTTCTTT
CASSSTHQGPGTEAFF
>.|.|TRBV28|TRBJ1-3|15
TGTGCCAGCAGCTCCGGGACAACCTCTGGAAACACCATATATTTT
CASSSGTTSGNTIYF
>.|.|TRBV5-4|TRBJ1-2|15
TGTGCCAGCAGCTTTAACCGTGACAGCGTCTATGGCTACACCTTC
CASSFNRDSVYGYTF
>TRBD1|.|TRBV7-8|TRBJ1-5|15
TGTGCCAGCAGCTTGGACAGGGTGAGCAATCAGCCCCAGCATTTT
CASSLDRVSNQPQHF
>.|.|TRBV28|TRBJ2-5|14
TGTGCCAGCAGTATGCGTCAGGGGACGGAGACCCAGTACTTC
CASSMRQGTETQYF
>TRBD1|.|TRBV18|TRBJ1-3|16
TGTGCCAGCGCTCAGGCGACAGGGCTCTCTGGAAACACCATATATTTT
CASAQATGLSGNTIYF
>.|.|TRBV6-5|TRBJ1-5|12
TGTGCCAGCAACTCGGTCGGTGAGCCCCAGCATTTT
CASNSVGEPQHF
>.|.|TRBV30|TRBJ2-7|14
TGTGCCTTCTCCCTCTGGCGGAGCTCCCACGAGCAGTACTTC
CAFSLWRSSHEQYF
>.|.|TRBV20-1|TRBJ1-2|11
TGCAGTGCTCCTGGGACATTTGGCTACACCTTC
CSAPGTFGYTF
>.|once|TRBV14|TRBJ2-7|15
TGTGCCAGCAGCCAACAACCGGGAACCTTCTACGAGCAGTACTTC
CASSQQPGTFYEQYF
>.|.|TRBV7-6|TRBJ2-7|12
TGTGCCAGCAGCTTAGTCGCCGGGGAGCAGTACTTC
CASSLVAGEQYF
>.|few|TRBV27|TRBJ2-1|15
TGTGCCAGCAGTTTAGATGAGGAGGGGCTCAATGAGCAGTTCTTC
CASSLDEEGLNEQFF
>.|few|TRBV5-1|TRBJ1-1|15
TGCGCCAGCAGCTTAGGGCGGGGAATGAACACTGAAGCTTTCTTT
CASSLGRGMNTEAFF
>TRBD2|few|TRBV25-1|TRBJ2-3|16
TGTGCCAGCAGTCGCCTAGCGGGGGGCCAGGGAGATACGCAGTATTTT
CASSRLAGGQGDTQYF
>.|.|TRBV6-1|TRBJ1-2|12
TGTGCCAGCAGCCTCAACAGCTATGGCTACACCTTC
CASSLNSYGYTF
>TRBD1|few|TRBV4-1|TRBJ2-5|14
TGCGCCAGCAGCCCGGACAGGGGGCAAGAGACCCAGTACTTC
CASSPDRGQETQYF
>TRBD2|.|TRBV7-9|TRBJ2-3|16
TGTGCCAGCAGCTTAGGGCTAGCGGGGCTCACAGATACGCAGTATTTT
CASSLGLAGLTDTQYF